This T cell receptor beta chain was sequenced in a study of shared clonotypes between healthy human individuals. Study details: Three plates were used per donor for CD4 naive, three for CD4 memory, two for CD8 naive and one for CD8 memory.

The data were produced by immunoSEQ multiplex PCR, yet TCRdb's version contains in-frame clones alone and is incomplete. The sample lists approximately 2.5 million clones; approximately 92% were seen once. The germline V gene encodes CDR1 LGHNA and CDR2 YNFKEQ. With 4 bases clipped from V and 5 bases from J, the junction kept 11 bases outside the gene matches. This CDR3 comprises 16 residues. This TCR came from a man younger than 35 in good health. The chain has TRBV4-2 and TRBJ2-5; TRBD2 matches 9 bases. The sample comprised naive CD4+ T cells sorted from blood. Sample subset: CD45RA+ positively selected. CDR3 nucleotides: TGTGCCAGCAGCCCCCCGGTAGCGGGAGAATGGGAGACCCAGTACTTC. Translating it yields CASSPPVAGEWETQYF.